What follows are 10 T cell receptor beta chains derived from one specimen sequenced in a study of molecular identifiers for immune sequencing clone quantification. TCRdb used MiXCR to reprocess the PCR reads, holding one entry per CDR3 protein. The sample shows 460,000 or so distinct CDR3 sequences, 20% to 25% of them seen only once. The specimen sequenced was naive CD8+ T cells from blood, with Jurkat cell RNA spiked in. The subset was: FACS-sorted CD8+CD4-CCR7+CD45RA+ naive T cells. These receptors came from a human donor in good health. Some libraries in this study had Jurkat cell RNA spiked in.

V usage is TRBV7-9 and J usage is TRBJ2-1; 11 bases map to TRBD2. This CDR3 contains 17 residues. The V gene's germline CDR1 is SEHNR and CDR2 FQNEAQ (reference sequence). Trimming cost V 0 bases and J 10 bases; bases outside gene matches: 11. CDR3 bases: TGTGCCAGCAGCTTAGCCCCTGTCGGACTAGCGGGCCGCGAGCAGTTCTTC. Translated, it gives CASSLAPVGLAGREQFF.

There are a few counts of this clonotype. The J gene is TRBJ1-1, the V gene TRBV6-5; TRBD1 might be the D (5 bases). The V and J ends lost 5 bases and 6 bases respectively, with 22 bases between them. There are 16 residues in the CDR3. The V gene's germline CDR1 is MNHEY and CDR2 SVGAGI. Here the CDR3 DNA reads TGTGCCAGCAGTATACCTGGGGCTCCCCGGGGTGCTGAAGCTTTCTTT. Translated, it gives CASSIPGAPRGAEAFF.

In this sample, this clonotype turned up once. This may stem from a read error, because a much larger clone lies one nucleotide away. V gene TRBV14 combines with J gene TRBJ2-5, with D unresolved. CDR1 and CDR2 (germline): SGHDN, FVKESK. There are 13 residues in the CDR3. Trimming removed 4 bases at V and 1 base at J, with 7 bases between. The CDR3 DNA sequence: TGTGCCAGCAGCCCATCCAGCCAAGAGACCCAGTACTTC. Translation: CASSPSSQETQYF.

V and J are TRBV9 and TRBJ1-5; the D gene is possibly TRBD1 (5 bases). CDR1 and CDR2 from the germline V gene are SGDLS and YYNGEE. The CDR3 contains 13 residues. The V end was cut by 0 bases, the J end by 8 bases, with 9 bases between. CDR3 sequence reads: CASSVGVREPQHF. The CDR3 nucleotides are TGTGCCAGCAGCGTAGGGGTCAGGGAGCCCCAGCATTTT.

This chain uses TRBV2 with TRBJ2-7, with D possibly being TRBD2 (5 bases). The germline V gene has CDR1 SNHLY and CDR2 FYNNEI. There are 13 residues in the CDR3. Trimming removed 5 bases from V and 4 bases from J, with 12 bases in between. The CDR3 nucleotides are TGTGCCAGCAGTCCGTACCGGGGATACGAGCAGTACTTC. Translating gives CASSPYRGYEQYF.

In the case of this clonotype: This could be a read error, since a much larger clone is one nucleotide away. The chain links TRBV19 to TRBJ2-1; the D gene could be TRBD1 or TRBD2 (5 bases each). CDR1 is LNHDA, CDR2 SQIVND, per germline (reference sequence). The CDR3 sequence is 16 residues long. Trimming took 6 bases from V and 4 from J, leaving 19 bases between them. CDR3 protein: CASSYPGPAFYNEQFF. The CDR3 DNA sequence: TGTGCCAGTAGCTATCCGGGACCAGCGTTTTACAATGAGCAGTTCTTC. Combining the CDR3 with reference TRBV19 and TRBJ2-1 gives the whole variable domain DGGITQSPKYLFRKEGQNVTLSCEQNLNHDAMYWYRQDPGQGLRLIYYSQIVNDFQKGDIAEGYSVSREKKESFPLTVTSAQKNPTAFYLCASSYPGPAFYNEQFFGPGTRLTVL.

Comment on this clonotype: A read error is possible here, since a much larger clone lies one base away. The CDR3 ends on some other residue instead of the conserved phenylalanine or tryptophan, so this is likely a read error. The chain carries TRBV12-3 or TRBV12-4 and TRBJ2-3; tentative D call: TRBD1 (6 bases). Trimming cost V 7 bases and J 6 bases, with 20 bases left between them. The CDR3 has 15 residues. The CDR3 DNA sequence: TGTGCCAGCACCCTCAATTTGGGGGCTGGGGATACGCAGTATCTT. The encoded protein is CASTLNLGAGDTQYL.

The sample holds a few counts of this clonotype. In nucleotides, the CDR3 is TGTGCCAGCAGTGTCGGGACTAGCGGGAGATACTACGAGCAGTACTTC. Its protein is CASSVGTSGRYYEQYF. This rearrangement joins TRBV2 to TRBJ2-7, with 14 positions matching TRBD2. This CDR3 is 16 amino acids long. The ends lost 4 bases at V and 3 bases at J; junction bases unmatched: 5. The germline CDR1 and CDR2 sequences are SNHLY and FYNNEI.

The chain employs TRBV6-5 and TRBJ1-1; possible D gene TRBD1, 6 bases. V dropped 0 bases and J dropped 1 base, with 12 bases sitting between them. CDR1 and CDR2 from the germline V gene are MNHEY and SVGAGI. The CDR3 contains 16 residues. CDR3 in amino acids: CASSYSLGAWNTEAFF. The CDR3 nucleotides are TGTGCCAGCAGTTACTCGTTGGGGGCTTGGAACACTGAAGCTTTCTTT.

Comments on this clonotype: One junction end disagrees with the germline gene, perhaps due to a read error. The chain uses TRBV3-1 and TRBJ2-3; possible D gene TRBD1, 5 bases. CDR3 length: 16 residues. CDR1 is LGHDT, CDR2 YNNKEL, per germline (reference sequence). CDR3 nucleotides: TGTGCCAGCGCGCGATTTAGGGGTGCCGGCACAGATACGCGGTATTTT. Amino acids: CASARFRGAGTDTRYF.